This T cell receptor (beta chain) emerged from a study of T cell changes during pregnancy in multiple sclerosis. The method was immunoSEQ multiplex PCR; TCRdb's version includes in-frame clones alone and lacks a portion of them. The table includes approximately 70,000 clones, 85% to 95% detected once. Germline CDR1 reads MGHRA; CDR2 reads YSYEKL. The CDR3 loop spans 14 amino acids. The ends were cut back, 2 bases at V and 12 bases at J, with 19 bases in the middle. Here the sequenced sample was CD4+ T cells from peripheral blood mononuclear cells, taken before pregnancy. This rearrangement joins TRBV4-1 to TRBJ1-1; TRBD1 is a possible D gene (5 bases). The receptor comes from a female donor with multiple sclerosis, enrolled in a pregnancy study. The CDR3 spells CASSQFKGAKITFF. CDR3 coding DNA: TGCGCCAGCAGCCAATTTAAAGGGGCGAAGATAACTTTCTTT.